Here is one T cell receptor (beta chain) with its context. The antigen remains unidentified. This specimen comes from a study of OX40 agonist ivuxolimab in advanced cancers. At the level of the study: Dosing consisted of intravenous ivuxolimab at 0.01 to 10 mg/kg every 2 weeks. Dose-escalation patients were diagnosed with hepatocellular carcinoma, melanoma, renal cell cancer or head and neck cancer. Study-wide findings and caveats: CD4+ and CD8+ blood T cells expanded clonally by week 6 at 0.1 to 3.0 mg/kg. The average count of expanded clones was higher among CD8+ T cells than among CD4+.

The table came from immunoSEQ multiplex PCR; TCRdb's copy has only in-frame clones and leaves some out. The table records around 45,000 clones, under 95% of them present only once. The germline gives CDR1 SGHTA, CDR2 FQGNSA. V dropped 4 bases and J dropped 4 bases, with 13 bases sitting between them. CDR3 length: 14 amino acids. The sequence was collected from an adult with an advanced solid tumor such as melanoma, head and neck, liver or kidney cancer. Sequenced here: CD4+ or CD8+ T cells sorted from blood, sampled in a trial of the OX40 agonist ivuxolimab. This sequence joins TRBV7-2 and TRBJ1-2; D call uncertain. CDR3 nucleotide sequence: TGTGCCAGCAGCTCCCAGGTTAATAGCTATGGCTACACCTTC. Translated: CASSSQVNSYGYTF.